This TCR beta chain is from a study of beta chain features in type 1 diabetes. Study observations and caveats: There was a moderate but significant shortening of TCRB CDR3s in all four CD4+ subsets of Type 1 diabetes patients.

This CDR3 contains 14 residues. V was shortened by 0 bases and J by 5 bases, with 11 bases between the two germline ends. Germline V lookup: CDR1 SGHRS, CDR2 YFSETQ. Expressed TCRB transcripts got sequenced, as all isolated RNA was reverse transcribed. This table comes from immunoSEQ multiplex PCR, and its TCRdb copy is limited to in-frame clones, with some not included. The sample records about 180,000 clones, approximately 8% being singletons. This clone appeared a few times. What it recognizes is unknown. V is TRBV5-1 and J is TRBJ1-1, with D perhaps TRBD1 (6 bases). Sequenced material: central memory CD4+ T cells from blood. The TCR comes from a woman aged 40 to 50 with type 1 diabetes. CDR3 sequence (DNA): TGCGCCAGCAGCTTGGCGACAGGAAGAACTGAAGCTTTCTTT. This encodes CASSLATGRTEAFF.